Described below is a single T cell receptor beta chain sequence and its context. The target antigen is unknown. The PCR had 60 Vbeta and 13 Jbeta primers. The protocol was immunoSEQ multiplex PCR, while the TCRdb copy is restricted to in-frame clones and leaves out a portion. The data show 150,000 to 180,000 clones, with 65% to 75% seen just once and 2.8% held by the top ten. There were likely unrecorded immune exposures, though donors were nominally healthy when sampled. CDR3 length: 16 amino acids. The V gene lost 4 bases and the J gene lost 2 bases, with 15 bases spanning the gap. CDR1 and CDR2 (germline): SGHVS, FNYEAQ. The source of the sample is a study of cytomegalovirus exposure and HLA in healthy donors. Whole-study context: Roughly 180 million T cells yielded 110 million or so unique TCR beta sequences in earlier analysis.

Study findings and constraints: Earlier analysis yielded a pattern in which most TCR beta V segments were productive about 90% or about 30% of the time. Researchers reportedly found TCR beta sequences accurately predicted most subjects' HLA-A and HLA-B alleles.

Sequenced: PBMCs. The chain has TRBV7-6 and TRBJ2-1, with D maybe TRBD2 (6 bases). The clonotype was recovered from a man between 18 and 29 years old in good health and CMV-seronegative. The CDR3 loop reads CASSSTAGTAYNEQFF. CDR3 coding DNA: TGTGCCAGCAGCTCCACAGCGGGTACCGCCTACAATGAGCAGTTCTTC.